The clone carrying this T cell receptor beta chain was counted a few times. This entry is derived from a study of blood T cell repertoires in COVID-19. The wider study: Some COVID-19 samples were acute and others convalescent; all came from the United States, Italy and Spain. Sample material is recorded as cDNA or gDNA derived from T cells, B-cell-depleted T cells, or PBMCs.

The V segment lost 2 bases and the J segment 4 bases; nucleotides outside the gene matches: 8. The CDR3 sequence is 16 residues long. CDR1 and CDR2 from the germline V gene are SGHRS and YFSETQ. In the authors' methods: Amplifying reference gene primers gave estimates of nucleated cell counts. Using immunoSEQ multiplex PCR, the repertoire was profiled, and TCRdb retains in-frame clones only, with some absent. V and J calls and clone size follow that table, whereas D and trimming were derived from the DNA. Of some 250,000 clones in the sample, about four fifths are singletons; the top ten hold approximately 5.3%.

This TCR was recovered from a man aged 80 or over with acute or convalescent COVID-19. Sequencing input: peripheral blood. The chain recombines TRBV5-1 with TRBJ1-4, with 7 bases lining up with TRBD1. CDR3 nucleotides: TGCGCCAGCAGCTTCCAACCGGGACAGAGTAATGAAAAACTGTTTTTT. Translation gives CASSFQPGQSNEKLFF.